Given below is one T cell receptor beta chain in context. The data derive from a study of patients and donors after allogeneic stem cell transplantation. TCRdb itself ran the RT-PCR reads through MiXCR, one entry per CDR3 protein. The table records 100,000 to 120,000 distinct CDR3 sequences, roughly 37% of them present only once. This clonotype originated in a human donor who was either an allogeneic HSCT recipient or a stem cell or donor lymphocyte infusion donor (not recorded which). It is not recorded whose cells these are; they may come from a transplant donor. The sample taken for sequencing was blood, either unsorted or a sorted T cell fraction (not recorded which).

This CDR3 is CASSVVGLTGGVVYEQYF. In nucleotides, the CDR3 is TGTGCCAGCAGCGTAGTGGGATTAACAGGGGGGGTAGTCTACGAGCAGTACTTC. This rearrangement joins TRBV9 to TRBJ2-7; D is perhaps TRBD1 (8 bases). Per the germline V gene, CDR1 is SGDLS and CDR2 is YYNGEE. The CDR3 spans 18 residues. The ends were cut back, 0 bases at V and 3 bases at J, with 22 bases in the middle.